This T cell receptor beta chain was observed in a study of patients and donors after allogeneic stem cell transplantation. V lost 6 bases to trimming and J lost 7 bases; unmatched junction nucleotides: 9. This CDR3 contains 14 residues. CDR1 is MNHEY, CDR2 SVGAGI, per germline. This clonotype appeared many times. Using its own MiXCR run on the RT-PCR reads, TCRdb lists one record per CDR3 protein. The repertoire has under 200,000 distinct CDR3 sequences, approximately 30% of them found once; the top ten carry 2.5% to 3.5%. The clonotype comes from a human donor who was either an allogeneic HSCT recipient or a stem cell or donor lymphocyte infusion donor (not recorded which). It is not recorded whose cells these are; they may come from a transplant donor. The sequenced sample was blood, either unsorted or a sorted T cell fraction (not recorded which). The chain carries TRBV6-5 and TRBJ1-1; 9 positions agree with TRBD1. CDR3 sequence (DNA): TGTGCCAGCAGACAAGGGACAGGGAATGGTGAAGCTTTCTTT. It translates to CASRQGTGNGEAFF.